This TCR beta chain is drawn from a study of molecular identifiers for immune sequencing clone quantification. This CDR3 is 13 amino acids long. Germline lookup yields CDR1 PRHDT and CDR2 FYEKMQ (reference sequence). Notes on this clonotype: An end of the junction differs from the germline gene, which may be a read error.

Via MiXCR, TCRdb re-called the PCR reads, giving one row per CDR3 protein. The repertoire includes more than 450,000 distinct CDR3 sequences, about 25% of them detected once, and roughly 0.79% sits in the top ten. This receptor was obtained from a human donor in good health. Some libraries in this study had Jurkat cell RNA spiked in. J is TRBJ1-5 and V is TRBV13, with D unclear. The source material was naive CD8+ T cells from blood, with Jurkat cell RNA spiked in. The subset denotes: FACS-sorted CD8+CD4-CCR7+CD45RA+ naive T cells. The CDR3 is CARSLGLNPPPHF. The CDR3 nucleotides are TGTGCCCGCAGCTTAGGCCTGAATCCGCCCCCGCATTTT.